Presented here are 20 T cell receptor beta chains from one specimen sequenced in a study of T cell responses to AZD1222 COVID-19 vaccine. Generated by immunoSEQ multiplex PCR, the TCRdb table keeps only in-frame clones and is missing some. The sample lists some 92,000 clones; 90% to 95% were seen once. Source: peripheral blood, taken on day 0 of AZD1222 vaccination. The receptors were gathered from an adult in good health.

The chain has TRBV5-1 and TRBJ1-2, with TRBD1 identical over 10 bases. The V and J ends lost 4 bases and 2 bases, in that order; junction bases with no gene match: 5. CDR3 size: 15 residues. Germline lookup yields CDR1 SGHRS and CDR2 YFSETQ. CDR3 DNA sequence: TGCGCCAGCAGCGAGGACAGGGGGGAAAACTATGGCTACACCTTC. This sequence encodes CASSEDRGENYGYTF.

The chain links TRBV5-1 to TRBJ2-7; D is unresolved. V was pared by 6 bases and J by 1 base, with 11 bases between. Germline V gives CDR1 SGHRS, CDR2 YFSETQ. The CDR3 sequence is 13 residues long. This CDR3 reads CASTPTESYEQYF. The CDR3 nucleotides read TGCGCCAGCACCCCGACCGAATCCTACGAGCAGTACTTC.

CDR3 nucleotide sequence: TGTGCCATCAGAGGCGAACCTAGGGGAAACACCATATATTTT. Protein sequence: CAIRGEPRGNTIYF. This chain connects TRBV10-3 to TRBJ1-3; D call uncertain. Trimming took 6 bases from V and 4 from J, leaving 13 bases between them. There are 14 residues in the CDR3. Germline values: CDR1 ENHRY, CDR2 SYGVKD.

The rearrangement joins TRBV18 to TRBJ2-7; TRBD2 aligns across 11 bases. The ends lost 3 bases at V and 1 base at J; junction bases unmatched: 5. Germline CDR1 and CDR2: KGHSH and LQKENI. There are 16 residues in the CDR3. CDR3 residues: CASSPTGLAVSYEQYF. CDR3 DNA sequence: TGTGCCAGCTCACCCACGGGACTAGCGGTTTCCTACGAGCAGTACTTC.

The chain couples TRBV7-2 to TRBJ2-7; the match to TRBD1 covers 7 bases. CDR3 size: 14 residues. CDR1 is SGHTA, CDR2 FQGNSA, per germline. Unmatched junction bases numbered 4, after V lost 5 bases and J lost 0 bases. CDR3 DNA: TGTGCCAGCAGCCAGGACAGGTTCTCCTACGAGCAGTACTTC. Translated: CASSQDRFSYEQYF.

This clone was detected once. The gene calls are TRBV11-2 and TRBJ2-7; TRBD1 agrees at 7 bases. V shed 1 base, J shed 6 bases, and the junction held 3 bases outside the gene matches. The CDR3 contains 13 residues. Germline-derived CDR1 and CDR2 are SGHAT and FQNNGV. CDR3 sequence reads: CASSLGGGVEQYF. The CDR3 nucleotides read TGTGCCAGCAGCTTAGGAGGGGGCGTCGAGCAGTACTTC.

The chain uses TRBV7-2 and TRBJ1-1; no definite D call. Germline V gene sequence: CDR1 SGHTA, CDR2 FQGNSA. The CDR3 has 10 residues. V lost 3 bases, J lost 10 bases, and 6 bases lay in between. In DNA form, the CDR3 reads TGTGCCAGCAGCTTGACTAGAGCTTTCTTT. As protein: CASSLTRAFF.

The chain joins TRBV24-1 to TRBJ2-2; D is unclear. V was cut by 4 bases and J by 1 base, with 3 bases left in between. There are 13 residues in the CDR3. CDR1 is KGHDR, CDR2 SFDVKD, per germline. In nucleotides, the CDR3 is TGTGCCACCAGTGACCAGAACACCGGGGAGCTGTTTTTT. Translated: CATSDQNTGELFF.

The J gene is TRBJ2-2, the V gene TRBV19; 8 bases are a match to TRBD2. The V gene's germline CDR1 is LNHDA and CDR2 SQIVND (reference sequence). This CDR3 spans 17 amino acids. Losses at the gene ends were 1 base for V and 3 bases for J; bases not matched to a gene: 7. CDR3 DNA sequence: TGTGCCAGTAGTATAGGGAGCGGGAGCGGGGACACCGGGGAGCTGTTTTTT. This sequence encodes CASSIGSGSGDTGELFF.

The CDR3, as DNA: TGCGCCAGCAGCTTGGGGACAGGGGAAGATACGCAGTATTTT. It codes for CASSLGTGEDTQYF. The chain employs TRBV5-1 and TRBJ2-3, with 9 bases matching TRBD1. Per the germline V gene, CDR1 is SGHRS and CDR2 is YFSETQ. J lost 5 bases, V lost 0 bases, and 1 base had no gene match. The CDR3 runs to 14 residues. The full variable domain, its missing parts supplied by reference TRBV5-1 and TRBJ2-3, is KAGVTQTPRYLIKTRGQQVTLSCSPISGHRSVSWYQQTPGQGLQFLFEYFSETQRNKGNFPGRFSGRQFSNSRSEMNVSTLELGDSALYLCASSLGTGEDTQYFGPGTRLTVL.

This chain connects TRBV14 to TRBJ2-3, with TRBD1 matching 8 bases. The CDR3 has 16 amino acids. CDR1 and CDR2 (germline): SGHDN, FVKESK. V lost 3 bases, J lost 2 bases, and 7 bases stayed unmatched. CDR3 DNA sequence: TGTGCCAGCAGCCACCACAGGGGGTTTAACACAGATACGCAGTATTTT. Its translation is CASSHHRGFNTDTQYF.

V is TRBV6-5 and J is TRBJ1-1; TRBD1 matches 9 bases. J lost 3 bases, V lost 4 bases, and 9 bases had no gene match. The length of the CDR3 is 16 residues. The V gene's germline CDR1 is MNHEY and CDR2 SVGAGI. The CDR3 sequence is CASSFPGQGGDTEAFF. CDR3 in DNA: TGTGCCAGCAGTTTCCCGGGACAGGGCGGGGACACTGAAGCTTTCTTT.

The chain uses TRBV10-1 and TRBJ1-1, with 9 nucleotides matching TRBD1. This CDR3 is built from 16 residues. The ends lost 3 bases at V and 3 bases at J; junction bases unmatched: 8. Germline CDR1 and CDR2: WNHNN and SYGVQD (reference sequence). CDR3 protein: CASSDIPGQGYTEAFF. The DNA of the CDR3 is TGCGCCAGCAGTGACATCCCGGGACAGGGTTACACTGAAGCTTTCTTT.

The J gene is TRBJ2-1, the V gene TRBV19; TRBD1 matches 9 bases. Trimming removed 6 bases from V and 4 bases from J; junction bases left unmatched: 7. Per germline, CDR1 LNHDA and CDR2 SQIVND (reference sequence). The CDR3 totals 15 residues. The CDR3 sequence: CASSYRDRVYNEQFF. The DNA for the CDR3 is TGTGCCAGTAGCTACCGGGACAGGGTTTACAATGAGCAGTTCTTC. Full variable domain (missing parts from reference TRBV19 and TRBJ2-1): DGGITQSPKYLFRKEGQNVTLSCEQNLNHDAMYWYRQDPGQGLRLIYYSQIVNDFQKGDIAEGYSVSREKKESFPLTVTSAQKNPTAFYLCASSYRDRVYNEQFFGPGTRLTVL.

This clone has only one observation. The chain carries TRBV6-5 and TRBJ2-3, with 7 bases aligning to TRBD1. The length of the CDR3 is 15 residues. Trimming took 0 bases from V and 2 from J; bases not matched to a gene: 2. Germline V CDR1 and CDR2: MNHEY, SVGAGI. CDR3 DNA: TGTGCCAGCAGTTACTCGGGACAGATCACAGATACGCAGTATTTT. Translation gives CASSYSGQITDTQYF.

This sequence joins TRBV5-1 and TRBJ1-1; the D gene is possibly TRBD1 (5 bases). Germline loops: CDR1 SGHRS, CDR2 YFSETQ. The CDR3 totals 15 residues. Trimming stripped 4 bases from V and 1 base from J, with 14 bases between. The CDR3 loop reads CASSPLGRGNTEAFF. CDR3 DNA sequence: TGCGCCAGCAGCCCCCTGGGGCGAGGGAACACTGAAGCTTTCTTT.

The V gene is TRBV27, the J gene TRBJ2-1, with TRBD1 identical over 9 bases. Per germline, CDR1 MNHEY and CDR2 SMNVEV (reference sequence). The CDR3 has 17 residues. After removal of 1 base from V and 8 bases from J, the junction contained 12 bases not matched to a gene. This CDR3 reads CASSLFPPGTGSDEQFF. CDR3 nucleotides: TGTGCCAGCAGTTTATTCCCCCCCGGGACAGGGAGCGATGAGCAGTTCTTC.

The V call is TRBV6-5, the J call TRBJ1-1; D is unclear. Trimming took 7 bases from V and 3 from J, leaving 12 bases between them. Germline assignment: CDR1 MNHEY and CDR2 SVGAGI. This CDR3 has 13 residues. DNA of the CDR3: TGTGCCAGCACCGTTAGAAGGGACACTGAAGCTTTCTTT. The encoded protein is CASTVRRDTEAFF.

The rearrangement uses TRBV7-3 and TRBJ2-2; 7 nucleotides match TRBD2. The CDR3 is made up of 16 amino acids. V lost 2 bases to trimming and J lost 0 bases; unmatched junction nucleotides: 3. CDR1 and CDR2 from the germline V gene are SGHTA and FQGTGA. CDR3 residues: CASSLRGVSNTGELFF. The CDR3 nucleotides read TGTGCCAGCAGCTTACGGGGGGTATCGAACACCGGGGAGCTGTTTTTT.

This clone showed up just a few times. The V and J genes are TRBV14 and TRBJ2-2; 11 bases are a match to TRBD2. J gave up 4 bases and V 0 bases, and 19 bases lay outside the gene matches. Looked up from germline, CDR1 is SGHDN and CDR2 is FVKESK. The CDR3 is 22 residues long. The CDR3 coding sequence is TGTGCCAGCAGCCAAGATGTTTGGAGAAGGACTAGCGGGCCCTATGCCACCGGGGAGCTGTTTTTT. Translated: CASSQDVWRRTSGPYATGELFF. Supplemented by reference TRBV14 and TRBJ2-2, the full variable domain reads EAGVTQFPSHSVIEKGQTVTLRCDPISGHDNLYWYRRVMGKEIKFLLHFVKESKQDESGMPNNRFLAERTGGTYSTLKVQPAELEDSGVYFCASSQDVWRRTSGPYATGELFFGEGSRLTVL.